The source of this T cell receptor (beta chain) is a study of identical twins. Study findings and constraints: Memory repertoires showed no such pattern, whereas abundant cord blood beta clonotypes carried fewer insertions.

This clonotype was counted a few times. What it binds is unknown. A single record per CDR3 protein comes from TCRdb applying MiXCR to the 5' RACE reads. Here the sample spans 550,000 to 700,000 distinct CDR3 sequences, approximately 22% being singletons. Trimming took off 7 bases at V and 2 bases at J, with 15 bases between the two ends. The CDR3 runs 15 residues. The sample was also reused in another study, on T cells expressing NK-cell markers.

The genes are TRBV12-3 or TRBV12-4 and TRBJ1-5; possible D gene TRBD1, 5 bases. The clonotype originates from a woman under 30 in good health. Sequencing was performed on PBMCs. The CDR3: CASTQGGGGNQPQHF. The CDR3 DNA reads TGTGCCAGCACCCAGGGCGGGGGGGGCAATCAGCCCCAGCATTTT.